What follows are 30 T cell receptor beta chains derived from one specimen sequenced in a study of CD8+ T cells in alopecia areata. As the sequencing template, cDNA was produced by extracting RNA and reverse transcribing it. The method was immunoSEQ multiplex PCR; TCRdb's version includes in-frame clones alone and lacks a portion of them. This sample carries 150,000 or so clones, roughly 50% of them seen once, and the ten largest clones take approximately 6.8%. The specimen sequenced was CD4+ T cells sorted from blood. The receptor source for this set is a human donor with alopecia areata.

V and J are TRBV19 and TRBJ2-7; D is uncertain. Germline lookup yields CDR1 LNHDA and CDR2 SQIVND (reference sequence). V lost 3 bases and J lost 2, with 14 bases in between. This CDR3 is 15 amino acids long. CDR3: CASSMSTLGTYEQYF. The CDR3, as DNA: TGTGCCAGTAGTATGTCTACACTGGGGACCTACGAGCAGTACTTC.

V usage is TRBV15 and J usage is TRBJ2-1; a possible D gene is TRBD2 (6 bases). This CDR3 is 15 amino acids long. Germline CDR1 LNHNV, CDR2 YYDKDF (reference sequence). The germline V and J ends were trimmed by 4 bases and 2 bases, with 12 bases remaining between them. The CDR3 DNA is TGTGCCACCAGCAAGGGCGGCGGGACCTACAATGAGCAGTTCTTC. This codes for CATSKGGGTYNEQFF.

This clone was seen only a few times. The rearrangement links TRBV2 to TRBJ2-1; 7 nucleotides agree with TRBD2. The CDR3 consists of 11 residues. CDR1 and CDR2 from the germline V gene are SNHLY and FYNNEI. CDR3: CWSGRDNEQFF. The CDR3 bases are TGTTGGTCGGGGAGGGACAATGAGCAGTTCTTC.

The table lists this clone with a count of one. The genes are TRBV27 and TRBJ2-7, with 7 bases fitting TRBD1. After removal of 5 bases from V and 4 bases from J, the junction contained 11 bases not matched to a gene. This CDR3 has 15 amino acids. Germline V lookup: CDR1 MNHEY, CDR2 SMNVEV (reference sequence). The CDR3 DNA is TGTGCCAGCAGTGCCTCGGGACAGCCGGTGTACGAGCAGTACTTC. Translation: CASSASGQPVYEQYF.

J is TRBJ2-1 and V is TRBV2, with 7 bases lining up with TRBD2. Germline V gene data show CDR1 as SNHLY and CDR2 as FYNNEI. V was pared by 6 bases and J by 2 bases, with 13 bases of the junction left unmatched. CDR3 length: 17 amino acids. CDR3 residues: CASSLQFAGATYNEQFF. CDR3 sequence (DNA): TGTGCCAGCAGCCTACAATTTGCGGGAGCAACCTACAATGAGCAGTTCTTC.

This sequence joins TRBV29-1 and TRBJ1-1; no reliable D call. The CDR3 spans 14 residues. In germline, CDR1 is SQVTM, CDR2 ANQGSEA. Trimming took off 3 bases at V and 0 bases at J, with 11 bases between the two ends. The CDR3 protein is CSVDNRPMNTEAFF. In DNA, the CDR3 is TGCAGCGTTGATAACCGGCCAATGAACACTGAAGCTTTCTTT.

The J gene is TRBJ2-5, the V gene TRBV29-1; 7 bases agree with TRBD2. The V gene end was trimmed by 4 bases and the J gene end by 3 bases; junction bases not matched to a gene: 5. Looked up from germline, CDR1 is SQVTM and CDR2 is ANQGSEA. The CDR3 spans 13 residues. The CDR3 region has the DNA TGCAGCGTTGCCCCTAGCGGAGAAGAGACCCAGTACTTC. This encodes CSVAPSGEETQYF.

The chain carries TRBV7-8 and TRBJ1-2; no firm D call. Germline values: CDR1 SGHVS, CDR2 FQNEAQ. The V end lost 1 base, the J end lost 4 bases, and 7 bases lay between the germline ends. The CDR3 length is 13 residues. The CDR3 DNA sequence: TGTGCCAGCAGCTTAGGGGCAGTCTATGGCTACACCTTC. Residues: CASSLGAVYGYTF. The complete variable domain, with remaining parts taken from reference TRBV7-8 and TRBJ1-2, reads GAGVSQSPRYKVAKRGQDVALRCDPISGHVSLFWYQQALGQGPEFLTYFQNEAQLDKSGLPSDRFFAERPEGSVSTLKIQRTQQEDSAVYLCASSLGAVYGYTFGSGTRLTVV.

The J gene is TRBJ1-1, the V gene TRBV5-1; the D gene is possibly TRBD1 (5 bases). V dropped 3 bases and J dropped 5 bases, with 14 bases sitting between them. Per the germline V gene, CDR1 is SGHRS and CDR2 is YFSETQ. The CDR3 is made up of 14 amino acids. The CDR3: CASSWGTVETEAFF. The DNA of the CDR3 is TGCGCCAGCAGCTGGGGGACTGTCGAAACTGAAGCTTTCTTT.

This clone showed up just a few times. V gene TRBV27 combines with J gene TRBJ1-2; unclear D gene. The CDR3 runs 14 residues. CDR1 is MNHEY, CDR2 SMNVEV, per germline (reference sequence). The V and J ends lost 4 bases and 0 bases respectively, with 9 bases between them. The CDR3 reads CASSYWPSNYGYTF. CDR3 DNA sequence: TGTGCCAGCAGTTACTGGCCGTCTAACTATGGCTACACCTTC.

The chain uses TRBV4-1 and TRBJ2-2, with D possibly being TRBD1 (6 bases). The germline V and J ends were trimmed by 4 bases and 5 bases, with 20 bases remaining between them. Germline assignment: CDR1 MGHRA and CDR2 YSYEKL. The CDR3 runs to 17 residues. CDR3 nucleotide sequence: TGCGCCAGCAGCCCCCCCCTCCAGGGGCGTAGGACCGGGGAGCTGTTTTTT. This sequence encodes CASSPPLQGRRTGELFF.

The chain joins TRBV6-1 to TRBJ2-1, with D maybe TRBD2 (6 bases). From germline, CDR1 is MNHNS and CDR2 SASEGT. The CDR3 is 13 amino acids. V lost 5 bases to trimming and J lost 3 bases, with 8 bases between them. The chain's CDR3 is CASSRDFYNEQFF. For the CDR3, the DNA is TGTGCCAGCAGTCGGGACTTCTACAATGAGCAGTTCTTC.

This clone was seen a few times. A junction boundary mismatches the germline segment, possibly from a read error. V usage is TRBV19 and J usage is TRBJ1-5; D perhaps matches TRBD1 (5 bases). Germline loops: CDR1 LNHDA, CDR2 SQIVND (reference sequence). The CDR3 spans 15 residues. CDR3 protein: CASSIDGGSNQPQHF. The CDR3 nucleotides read TGTGCCAGTAGCATAGACGGGGGTAGCAATCAGCCCCAGCATTTT.

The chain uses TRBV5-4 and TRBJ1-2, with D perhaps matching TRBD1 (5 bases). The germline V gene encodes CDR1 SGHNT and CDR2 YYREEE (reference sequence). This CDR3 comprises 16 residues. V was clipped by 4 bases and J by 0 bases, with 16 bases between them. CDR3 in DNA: TGTGCCAGCAGCCCAAAGCAGACAGTAGCTAACTATGGCTACACCTTC. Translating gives CASSPKQTVANYGYTF.

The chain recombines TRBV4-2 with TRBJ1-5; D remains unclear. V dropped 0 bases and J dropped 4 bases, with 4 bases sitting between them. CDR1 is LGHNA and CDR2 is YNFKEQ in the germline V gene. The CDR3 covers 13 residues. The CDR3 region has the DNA TGTGCCAGCAGCCAAGATGGGAATCAGCCCCAGCATTTT. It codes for CASSQDGNQPQHF.

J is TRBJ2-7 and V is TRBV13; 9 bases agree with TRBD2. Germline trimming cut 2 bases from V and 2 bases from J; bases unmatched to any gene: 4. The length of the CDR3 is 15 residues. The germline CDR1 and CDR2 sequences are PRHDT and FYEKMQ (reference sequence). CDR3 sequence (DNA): TGTGCCAGCAGCTTAATGGCGGGAGGGCCCTACGAGCAGTACTTC. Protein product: CASSLMAGGPYEQYF.

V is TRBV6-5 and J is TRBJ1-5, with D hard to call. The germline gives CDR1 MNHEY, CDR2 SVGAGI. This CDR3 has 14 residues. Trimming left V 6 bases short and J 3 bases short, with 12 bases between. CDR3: CASSRWGINQPQHF. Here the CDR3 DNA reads TGTGCCAGCAGCCGGTGGGGAATCAATCAGCCCCAGCATTTT.

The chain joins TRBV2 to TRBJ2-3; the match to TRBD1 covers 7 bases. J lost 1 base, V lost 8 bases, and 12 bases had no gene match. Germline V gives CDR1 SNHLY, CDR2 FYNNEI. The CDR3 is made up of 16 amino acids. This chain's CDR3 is CASVRDSSLRTDTQYF. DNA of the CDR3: TGTGCCAGCGTCCGGGACAGCTCCCTACGCACAGATACGCAGTATTTT. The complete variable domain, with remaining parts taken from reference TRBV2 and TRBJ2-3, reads EPEVTQTPSHQVTQMGQEVILRCVPISNHLYFYWYRQILGQKVEFLVSFYNNEISEKSEIFDDQFSVERPDGSNFTLKIRSTKLEDSAMYFCASVRDSSLRTDTQYFGPGTRLTVL.

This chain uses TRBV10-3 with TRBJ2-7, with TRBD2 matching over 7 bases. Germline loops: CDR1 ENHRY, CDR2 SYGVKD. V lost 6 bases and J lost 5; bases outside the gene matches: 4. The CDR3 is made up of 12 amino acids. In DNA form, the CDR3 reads TGTGCCATCAGCGGGGGGTTGAACGAGCAGTACTTC. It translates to CAISGGLNEQYF.

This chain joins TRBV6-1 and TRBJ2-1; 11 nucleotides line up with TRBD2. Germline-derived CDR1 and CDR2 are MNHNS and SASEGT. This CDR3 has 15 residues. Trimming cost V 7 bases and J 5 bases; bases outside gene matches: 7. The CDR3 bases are TGTGCCAGCACCCTAGGGACTAGCGGACACAATGAGCAGTTCTTC. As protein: CASTLGTSGHNEQFF.

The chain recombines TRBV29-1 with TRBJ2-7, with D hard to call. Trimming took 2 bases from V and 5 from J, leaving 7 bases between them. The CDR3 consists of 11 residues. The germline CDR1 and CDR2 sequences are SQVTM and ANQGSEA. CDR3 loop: CSVEQRHEQYF. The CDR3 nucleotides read TGCAGCGTTGAACAGCGCCACGAGCAGTACTTC.

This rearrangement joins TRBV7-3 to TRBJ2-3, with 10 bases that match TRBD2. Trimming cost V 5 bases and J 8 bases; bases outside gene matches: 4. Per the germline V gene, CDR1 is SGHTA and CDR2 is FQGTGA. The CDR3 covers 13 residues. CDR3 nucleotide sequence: TGTGCCAGCAGCCCACTAGCGGGACTTACGCAGTATTTT. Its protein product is CASSPLAGLTQYF.

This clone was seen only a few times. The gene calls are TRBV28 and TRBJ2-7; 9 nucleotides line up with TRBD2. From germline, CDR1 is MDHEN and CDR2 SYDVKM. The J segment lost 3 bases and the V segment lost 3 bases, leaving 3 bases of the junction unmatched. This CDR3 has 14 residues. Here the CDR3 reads CASSLLAGNYEQYF. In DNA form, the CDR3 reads TGTGCCAGCAGTTTGCTAGCGGGAAACTACGAGCAGTACTTC.

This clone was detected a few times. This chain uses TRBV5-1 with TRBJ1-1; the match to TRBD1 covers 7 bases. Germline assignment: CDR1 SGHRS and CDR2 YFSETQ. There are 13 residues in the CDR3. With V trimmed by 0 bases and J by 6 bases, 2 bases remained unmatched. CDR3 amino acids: CASSLAQGAEAFF. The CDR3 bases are TGCGCCAGCAGCTTGGCGCAGGGGGCTGAAGCTTTCTTT.

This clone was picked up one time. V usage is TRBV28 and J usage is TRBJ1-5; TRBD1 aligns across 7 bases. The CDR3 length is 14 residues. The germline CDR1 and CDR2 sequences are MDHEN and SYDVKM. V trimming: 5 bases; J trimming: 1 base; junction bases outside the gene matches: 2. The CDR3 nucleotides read TGTGCCAGCAGTCGGGACAGAAGCAATCAGCCCCAGCATTTT. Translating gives CASSRDRSNQPQHF. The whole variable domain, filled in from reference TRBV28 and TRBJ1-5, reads DVKVTQSSRYLVKRTGEKVFLECVQDMDHENMFWYRQDPGLGLRLIYFSYDVKMKEKGDIPEGYSVSREKKERFSLILESASTNQTSMYLCASSRDRSNQPQHFGDGTRLSIL.

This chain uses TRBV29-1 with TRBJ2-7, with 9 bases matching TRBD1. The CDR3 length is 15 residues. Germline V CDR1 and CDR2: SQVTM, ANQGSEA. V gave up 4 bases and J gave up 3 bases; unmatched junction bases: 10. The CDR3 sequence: CSVAKSGQGNYEQYF. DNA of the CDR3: TGCAGCGTTGCTAAAAGCGGACAGGGGAACTACGAGCAGTACTTC.

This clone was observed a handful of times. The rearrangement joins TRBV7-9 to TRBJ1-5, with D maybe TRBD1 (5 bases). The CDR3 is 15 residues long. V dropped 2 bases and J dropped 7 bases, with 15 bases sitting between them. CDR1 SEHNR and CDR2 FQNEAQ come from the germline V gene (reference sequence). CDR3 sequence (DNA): TGTGCCAGCAGCTTACTCGGGGGACCAAACCAGCCCCAGCATTTT. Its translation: CASSLLGGPNQPQHF.

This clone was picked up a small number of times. In nucleotides, the CDR3 is TGTGCCAGCAGCTCCCAAGCGGGAGGACTCACAGATACGCAGTATTTT. Its translation: CASSSQAGGLTDTQYF. The chain is built from TRBV7-3 and TRBJ2-3, with 9 bases matching TRBD2. This CDR3 comprises 16 residues. Germline V gene sequence: CDR1 SGHTA, CDR2 FQGTGA. Trimming took 4 bases from V and 2 from J; bases not matched to a gene: 7.

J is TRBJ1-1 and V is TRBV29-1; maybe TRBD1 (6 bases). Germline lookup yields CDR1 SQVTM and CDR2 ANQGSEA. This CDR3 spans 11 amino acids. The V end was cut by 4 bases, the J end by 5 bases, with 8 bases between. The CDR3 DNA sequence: TGCAGCGTTGGGGGGGCGACTGAAGCTTTCTTT. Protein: CSVGGATEAFF. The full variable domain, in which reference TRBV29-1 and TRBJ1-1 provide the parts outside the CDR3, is SAVISQKPSRDICQRGTSLTIQCQVDSQVTMMFWYRQQPGQSLTLIATANQGSEATYESGFVIDKFPISRPNLTFSTLTVSNMSPEDSSIYLCSVGGATEAFFGQGTRLTVV.

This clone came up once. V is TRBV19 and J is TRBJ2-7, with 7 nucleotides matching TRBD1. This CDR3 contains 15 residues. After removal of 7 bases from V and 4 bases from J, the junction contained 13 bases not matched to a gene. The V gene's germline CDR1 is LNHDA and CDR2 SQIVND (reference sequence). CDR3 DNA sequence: TGTGCCAGTACTGAACGACAGGGCGCGCCTTACGAGCAGTACTTC. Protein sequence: CASTERQGAPYEQYF.